This is a list of T cell receptor beta chains from one sample in a study of cytomegalovirus exposure and HLA in healthy donors. The table came from immunoSEQ multiplex PCR; TCRdb's copy has only in-frame clones and leaves some out. The repertoire holds about 120,000 clones, under 80% seen once, with 30% in the top ten. Sequenced: PBMCs. These receptors originate from a man in his sixties in good health and CMV-seropositive. CDR3s include the opening cysteine and the closing phenylalanine or tryptophan. The order of the fields is clone size, V gene, J gene, D gene, CDR3 DNA, CDR3 protein. D genes are given only for firm matches. Not all rows give a size; the values are once, few, many and, for expanded clones, a class.

-	TRBV2	TRBJ1-1	-	TGTGCCAGCAGTGTCAGGGAGGCATACACTGAAGCTTTCTTT	CASSVREAYTEAFF
few	TRBV2	TRBJ2-5	-	TGTGCCAGCAAAGCGGAAGAGACCCAGTACTTC	CASKAEETQYF
-	TRBV7-2	TRBJ2-2	TRBD2	TGTGCCAGCAGCCCCCGACTAGCGGGGGGGGTCACCGGGGAGCTGTTTTTT	CASSPRLAGGVTGELFF
-	TRBV11-2	TRBJ1-1	-	TGTGCCAGCAGCTTCTCCCCTGTCGCCGGGACTGAAGCTTTCTTT	CASSFSPVAGTEAFF
-	TRBV27	TRBJ1-6	TRBD1	TGTGCCAGCAGTTTCAGACTCCGGGACAGGGGGCTCGGCTCCTATAATTCACCCCTCCACTTT	CASSFRLRDRGLGSYNSPLHF
-	TRBV4-2	TRBJ2-7	TRBD1	TGTGCCAGCAGCCAAGAACAGGGGACAGGGGACTACGAGCAGTACTTC	CASSQEQGTGDYEQYF
-	TRBV5-1	TRBJ2-7	TRBD2	TGCGCCAGCAGCTCGGGACTAGCGGGGACCGAGCAGTACTTC	CASSSGLAGTEQYF
-	TRBV9	TRBJ1-3	-	TGTGCCAGCAGCGACGACAGCTCTGGAAACACCATATATTTT	CASSDDSSGNTIYF
-	TRBV13	TRBJ1-2	TRBD1	TGTGCCAGCAGCTTAGGCCGAGGACAGGGATCAGGTGGCTACACCTTC	CASSLGRGQGSGGYTF
-	TRBV18	TRBJ1-1	-	TGTGCCAGCTCACCGGACATTATGACTGAAGCTTTCTTT	CASSPDIMTEAFF
-	TRBV18	TRBJ1-5	-	TGTGCCAGCTCACCAGGCAGCAATCAGCCCCAGCATTTT	CASSPGSNQPQHF
few	TRBV9	TRBJ1-3	TRBD1	TGTGCCAGCAGCCTAGCCCCCCCGACAGGGGGCTCTGGAAACACCATATATTTT	CASSLAPPTGGSGNTIYF
-	TRBV27	TRBJ1-2	TRBD1	TGTGCCAGCAGTGCCGGACAGGGGGTAGGTTCCTATGGCTACACCTTC	CASSAGQGVGSYGYTF
-	TRBV6-5	TRBJ1-1	-	TGTGCCAGCAGTTACAATCCGGGCACTGAAGCTTTCTTT	CASSYNPGTEAFF
few	TRBV5-4	TRBJ1-2	TRBD1	TGTGCCAGCAGCCGCTCGAACAGGGGTGGCTACACCTTC	CASSRSNRGGYTF
-	TRBV7-8	TRBJ1-1	-	TGTGCCAGCAGCTTAGGGACGGGGACAAAGACTGAAGCTTTCTTT	CASSLGTGTKTEAFF
-	TRBV4-1	TRBJ1-6	-	TGCGCCAGCAGCCAAGAGGGCACCTCCTATAATTCACCCCTCCACTTT	CASSQEGTSYNSPLHF